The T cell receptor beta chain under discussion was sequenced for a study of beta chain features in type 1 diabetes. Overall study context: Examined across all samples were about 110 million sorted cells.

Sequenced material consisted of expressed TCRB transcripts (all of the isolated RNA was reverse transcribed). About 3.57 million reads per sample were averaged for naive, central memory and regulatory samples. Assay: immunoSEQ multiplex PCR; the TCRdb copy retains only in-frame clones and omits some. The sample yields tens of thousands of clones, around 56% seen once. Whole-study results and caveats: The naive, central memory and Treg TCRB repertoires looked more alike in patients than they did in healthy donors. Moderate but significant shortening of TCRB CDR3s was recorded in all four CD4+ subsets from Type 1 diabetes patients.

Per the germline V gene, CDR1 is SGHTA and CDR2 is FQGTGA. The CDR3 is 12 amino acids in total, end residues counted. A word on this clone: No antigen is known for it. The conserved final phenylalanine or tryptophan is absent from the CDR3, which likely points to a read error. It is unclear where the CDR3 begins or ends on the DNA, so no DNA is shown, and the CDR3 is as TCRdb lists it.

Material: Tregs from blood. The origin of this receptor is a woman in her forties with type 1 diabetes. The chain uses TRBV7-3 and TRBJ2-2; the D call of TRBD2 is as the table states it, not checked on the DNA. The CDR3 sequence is CASSFLSGELSS.